This passage covers 18 T cell receptor beta chains from one sample sequenced in a study of shared T cell receptors in the human thymus (dated by TCRdb to 2020 to 2022). Preparation of the library involved the immunoSEQ multiplex PCR assay. Held by TCRdb, this immuneACCESS table contains in-frame sequences only and omits some clones. Under half of the omission traces to an unresolved V gene where checked; the cause of the rest is unknown. The sample includes hundreds of thousands of clones, with approximately 85% observed a single time. The ten largest clones represent approximately 0.01% of the sample. This sample was shared with a second study, whose subject was human thymus T cells.

Sequencing was performed on thymocytes. All receptors come from a girl in the first two years of life with a congenital heart defect. Donor details come from another sample of the same person, matched by shared clones.

The chain is built from TRBV6-5 and TRBJ1-5; D is perhaps TRBD1 (5 bases). Germline loops: CDR1 MNHEY, CDR2 SVGAGI. This CDR3 is 15 amino acids long. The V end lost 0 bases, the J end lost 7 bases, and 13 bases lay between the germline ends. The CDR3 DNA follows: TGTGCCAGCAGTTACTCAATCCAGGGAGGGCAGCCCCAGCATTTT. Its translation: CASSYSIQGGQPQHF.

This rearrangement joins TRBV9 to TRBJ1-2; D may be TRBD1 (5 bases). In germline, CDR1 is SGDLS, CDR2 YYNGEE. V shed 4 bases and J shed 4 bases, with 23 bases lying between them. This CDR3 is 17 amino acids long. The CDR3 loop reads CASSPDRGPREFYGYTF. In DNA form, the CDR3 reads TGTGCCAGCAGCCCAGATAGGGGCCCCCGGGAGTTCTATGGCTACACCTTC.

This clone appeared once. The V gene is TRBV2, the J gene TRBJ1-5; D perhaps matches TRBD1 (6 bases). Trimming removed 6 bases from V and 9 bases from J, with 21 bases in between. The CDR3 is 15 amino acids. Germline-derived CDR1 and CDR2 are SNHLY and FYNNEI. In DNA form, the CDR3 reads TGTGCCAGCAGCATACAGGGTCCCGGGGTAGGGCCCCAGCATTTT. This gives the protein CASSIQGPGVGPQHF. Drawing the rest from reference TRBV2 and TRBJ1-5, the complete variable domain is EPEVTQTPSHQVTQMGQEVILRCVPISNHLYFYWYRQILGQKVEFLVSFYNNEISEKSEIFDDQFSVERPDGSNFTLKIRSTKLEDSAMYFCASSIQGPGVGPQHFGDGTRLSIL.

The chain has TRBV5-1 and TRBJ2-1; tentative D call: TRBD1 (6 bases). Looked up from germline, CDR1 is SGHRS and CDR2 is YFSETQ. CDR3 length: 17 residues. Trimming took off 3 bases at V and 0 bases at J, with 16 bases between the two ends. For the CDR3, the DNA is TGCGCCAGCAGCTCGACAACGGGACATCACTCCTACAATGAGCAGTTCTTC. Translating it yields CASSSTTGHHSYNEQFF.

V gene TRBV4-1 combines with J gene TRBJ2-1, with 7 nucleotides matching TRBD1. Germline V CDR1 and CDR2: MGHRA, YSYEKL. The V gene end was trimmed by 1 base and the J gene end by 4 bases; junction bases not matched to a gene: 4. This CDR3 is built from 15 residues. The CDR3 DNA sequence: TGCGCCAGCAGCCAAGGGGGGACAGTATACAATGAGCAGTTCTTC. Protein sequence: CASSQGGTVYNEQFF.

The chain carries TRBV5-4 and TRBJ1-2; 10 bases agree with TRBD1. The germline gives CDR1 SGHNT, CDR2 YYREEE (reference sequence). The junction had 10 bases not matched to a gene; V was cut back by 3 bases and J by 5 bases. This CDR3 comprises 16 residues. In nucleotides, the CDR3 is TGTGCCAGCAGCTCGGCTTCGACAGGGGGCCCTTATGGCTACACCTTC. Its protein is CASSSASTGGPYGYTF.

This clone turned up a few times. The chain has TRBV28 and TRBJ1-4; D gene ambiguous. The CDR3 contains 16 residues. The germline gives CDR1 MDHEN, CDR2 SYDVKM. Trimming cost V 6 bases and J 6 bases, with 20 bases left between them. The CDR3 protein is CASRWRKSSDHEKLFF. The DNA of the CDR3 is TGTGCCAGCAGATGGAGGAAAAGTAGCGATCATGAAAAACTGTTTTTT.

V usage is TRBV2 and J usage is TRBJ1-4; possible D gene TRBD1, 6 bases. CDR3 length equals 15 residues. CDR1 SNHLY and CDR2 FYNNEI come from the germline V gene. V lost 3 bases to trimming and J lost 7 bases, with 15 bases between them. The CDR3 region has the DNA TGTGCCAGCAGTGATCGCGGGGGCGCGGGTGAAAAACTGTTTTTT. It encodes CASSDRGGAGEKLFF.

This chain joins TRBV30 and TRBJ1-1, with D possibly being TRBD1 (5 bases). CDR1 GTSNPN and CDR2 SVGIG come from the germline V gene (reference sequence). Trimming cost V 2 bases and J 4 bases, with 14 bases left between them. The CDR3 runs to 14 residues. The CDR3 region is CAWSPGQGSTEAFF. In DNA, the CDR3 is TGTGCCTGGAGTCCAGGGCAGGGTTCCACTGAAGCTTTCTTT. Based on the CDR3 plus reference TRBV30 and TRBJ1-1, the full variable domain is SQTIHQWPATLVQPVGSPLSLECTVEGTSNPNLYWYRQAAGRGLQLLFYSVGIGQISSEVPQNLSASRPQDRQFILSSKKLLLSDSGFYLCAWSPGQGSTEAFFGQGTRLTVV.

CDR3 nucleotide sequence: TGTGCCAGCAGCTTGGCCGGGCAGGGGGCGAGCGCTGAAGCTTTCTTT. This codes for CASSLAGQGASAEAFF. V usage is TRBV5-4 and J usage is TRBJ1-1; TRBD1 matches at 8 bases. This CDR3 spans 16 amino acids. The ends lost 0 bases at V and 6 bases at J; junction bases unmatched: 10. Germline values: CDR1 SGHNT, CDR2 YYREEE (reference sequence).

V and J are TRBV2 and TRBJ2-3; D perhaps matches TRBD2 (6 bases). Germline CDR1 reads SNHLY; CDR2 reads FYNNEI. Trimming took off 4 bases at V and 2 bases at J, with 22 bases between the two ends. The CDR3 has 18 amino acids. CDR3 coding DNA: TGTGCCAGCAGTGTGGGCTCTCGGGGGAACACCGACACAGATACGCAGTATTTT. It yields the protein CASSVGSRGNTDTDTQYF.

The chain combines TRBV7-6 with TRBJ1-1; D gene uncertain. V lost 2 bases to trimming and J lost 0 bases, with 7 bases between them. CDR3 length equals 14 residues. Germline assignment: CDR1 SGHVS and CDR2 FNYEAQ. DNA of the CDR3: TGTGCCAGCAGCTTAAGAGGCATGAACACTGAAGCTTTCTTT. Translated: CASSLRGMNTEAFF.

The V call is TRBV4-1, the J call TRBJ2-1; weak D call: TRBD1 (6 bases). V was trimmed by 4 bases and J by 2 bases, leaving 24 bases between them. The CDR3 is made up of 19 amino acids. CDR1 is MGHRA and CDR2 is YSYEKL in the germline V gene. CDR3 sequence reads: CASSLNRIGRGQPYNEQFF. The CDR3 region has the DNA TGCGCCAGCAGCCTCAATAGGATCGGCAGAGGACAGCCCTACAATGAGCAGTTCTTC.

The V gene is TRBV27, the J gene TRBJ1-1, with TRBD1 as a possible D gene (5 bases). Trimming removed 6 bases from V and 1 base from J, with 12 bases in between. Germline V gene lookup returns CDR1 MNHEY and CDR2 SMNVEV (reference sequence). The CDR3 spans 14 residues. The CDR3: CASSQTDGNTEAFF. The CDR3, as DNA: TGTGCCAGCAGCCAGACAGATGGGAACACTGAAGCTTTCTTT.

The chain links TRBV19 to TRBJ1-2; D may be TRBD1 (5 bases). Per the germline V gene, CDR1 is LNHDA and CDR2 is SQIVND (reference sequence). The germline V and J ends were trimmed by 3 bases and 4 bases, with 12 bases remaining between them. CDR3 length: 14 amino acids. The CDR3 DNA follows: TGTGCCAGTAGTATGGCCCAGGGCTTCTATGGCTACACCTTC. Residues: CASSMAQGFYGYTF.

The chain joins TRBV7-4 to TRBJ1-2; D is unresolved. Germline V lookup: CDR1 SGHVT, CDR2 SQSDAQ. The CDR3 loop spans 9 amino acids. The V gene lost 2 bases and the J gene lost 13 bases, with 5 bases spanning the gap. Written as DNA, the CDR3 is TGTGCCAGCAGCTTAACTGCCACCTTC. Translated: CASSLTATF.

The chain uses TRBV7-6 and TRBJ1-3; perhaps TRBD1 as D (6 bases). Looked up from germline, CDR1 is SGHVS and CDR2 is FNYEAQ. This CDR3 comprises 14 residues. Trimming removed 5 bases at V and 2 bases at J, with 10 bases between. This CDR3 reads CASSPRTAGNTIYF. CDR3 DNA: TGTGCCAGCAGCCCCCGGACAGCTGGAAACACCATATATTTT.

CDR3 protein: CASSLDPAGATDTQYF. CDR3 in DNA: TGTGCCAGCAGCTTGGATCCAGCGGGGGCAACAGATACGCAGTATTTT. The chain combines TRBV5-4 with TRBJ2-3; TRBD2 matches at 8 bases. The germline CDR1 and CDR2 sequences are SGHNT and YYREEE (reference sequence). Trimming removed 0 bases from V and 3 bases from J; junction bases left unmatched: 6. The CDR3 runs to 16 residues.